Sequencing of this TCR beta chain was carried out in a study of identifying expanded T cells in peripheral blood. Germline V gene lookup returns CDR1 MNHEY and CDR2 SMNVEV (reference sequence). The CDR3 sequence is 15 residues long. V was shortened by 2 bases and J by 5 bases, with 15 bases between the two germline ends. TCRdb's table, derived via immunoSEQ multiplex PCR, lists solely in-frame clones and lacks some. In the table there are 83,000 or so clones, 88% of which are singletons. Sample: blood. The origin of this receptor is a person aged 18 to 75 in good health. The rearrangement links TRBV27 to TRBJ2-5; TRBD1 is a possible D gene (5 bases). The CDR3 reads CASSLKGHIGETQYF. CDR3 bases: TGTGCCAGCAGTTTAAAGGGGCATATAGGGGAGACCCAGTACTTC.